These 21 T cell receptor beta chains share one sample of origin, sequenced in a study of control samples from healthy donors and cancer patients. The repertoire was sequenced with immunoSEQ multiplex PCR; TCRdb's copy has only in-frame clones and lacks some. The profile shows 85,000 to 100,000 clones, just over 90% of them singletons. The sample was blood. These receptor sequences come from a man in his late teens or twenties in good health.

CDR3 bases: TGCAGCGTTGTAGAGGACACCGGTGGGGAGCTGTTTTTT. This sequence encodes CSVVEDTGGELFF. V usage is TRBV29-1 and J usage is TRBJ2-2; D is possibly TRBD1 (5 bases). This CDR3 has 13 residues. Germline V gene lookup returns CDR1 SQVTM and CDR2 ANQGSEA. V lost 4 bases, J lost 8 bases, and 14 bases lay in between.

The J gene is TRBJ1-2, the V gene TRBV4-3; a possible D gene is TRBD1 (6 bases). Per germline, CDR1 LGHNA and CDR2 YSLEER. The CDR3 contains 16 residues. Deletions cut 3 bases from V and 6 bases from J, with 20 bases between. CDR3 protein: CASSHPQSGGEDGYTF. The DNA of the CDR3 is TGCGCCAGCAGCCACCCCCAGTCGGGGGGCGAGGATGGCTACACCTTC.

The rearrangement joins TRBV12-3 or TRBV12-4 to TRBJ1-1; D gene ambiguous. Between the trimmed V and J ends, which lost 2 bases and 4 bases, there was a span of 8 bases. CDR3 length equals 13 residues. Here the CDR3 reads CASSLNTRTEAFF. The CDR3 DNA sequence: TGTGCCAGCAGTTTAAATACTCGCACTGAAGCTTTCTTT.

The CDR3 coding sequence is TGTGCCAGCAGCCAAGGGGTACGGACAGGGTTGGTCACTGAAGCTTTCTTT. Amino acids: CASSQGVRTGLVTEAFF. The chain employs TRBV3-1 (or the pseudogene TRBV3-2) and TRBJ1-1; 8 bases are shared with TRBD1. V trimming: 1 base; J trimming: 4 bases; junction bases outside the gene matches: 11. Germline assignment: CDR1 LGHDT and CDR2 YNNKEL (reference sequence). The CDR3 contains 17 residues.

CDR3 nucleotide sequence: TGTGCCAGCAGCTGGCCGGGACAGAGAAACCAAGAGACCCAGTACTTC. Translated, it gives CASSWPGQRNQETQYF. The rearrangement links TRBV7-8 to TRBJ2-5, with TRBD1 matching 7 bases. The CDR3 spans 16 residues. V was pared by 4 bases and J by 0 bases, with 8 bases of the junction left unmatched. Germline V gene lookup returns CDR1 SGHVS and CDR2 FQNEAQ. Full variable domain (missing parts from reference TRBV7-8 and TRBJ2-5): GAGVSQSPRYKVAKRGQDVALRCDPISGHVSLFWYQQALGQGPEFLTYFQNEAQLDKSGLPSDRFFAERPEGSVSTLKIQRTQQEDSAVYLCASSWPGQRNQETQYFGPGTRLLVL.

The V call is TRBV7-9, the J call TRBJ2-5, with 8 bases that match TRBD2. Trimming at V came to 4 bases and at J to 4 bases, leaving 8 bases not matched to a gene. The CDR3 is 15 amino acids. Germline-derived CDR1 and CDR2 are SEHNR and FQNEAQ (reference sequence). The CDR3 coding sequence is TGTGCCAGCAGCTCTTTCAGCGGGGGCAGAGAGACCCAGTACTTC. It encodes CASSSFSGGRETQYF.

The chain recombines TRBV6-5 with TRBJ1-5; D is perhaps TRBD1 (5 bases). V was clipped by 5 bases and J by 0 bases, with 8 bases between them. Germline V gene data show CDR1 as MNHEY and CDR2 as SVGAGI. CDR3 length equals 14 residues. CDR3 region: CASSQGFSNQPQHF. The CDR3 bases are TGTGCCAGCAGTCAGGGCTTTAGCAATCAGCCCCAGCATTTT.

This chain links TRBV6-5 with TRBJ1-6; D is perhaps TRBD1 (5 bases). In germline, CDR1 is MNHEY, CDR2 SVGAGI. V was trimmed by 6 bases and J by 6 bases, leaving 12 bases between them. The CDR3 contains 14 residues. The CDR3 loop reads CASRKPGANSPLHF. The CDR3 coding sequence is TGTGCCAGCAGGAAACCTGGGGCTAATTCACCCCTCCACTTT.

The rearrangement links TRBV14 to TRBJ2-7; D not resolved. This CDR3 spans 11 amino acids. Trimming left V 2 bases short and J 6 bases short, with 5 bases between. Per the germline V gene, CDR1 is SGHDN and CDR2 is FVKESK. As DNA, the CDR3 is TGTGCCAGCAGCCAAACGAGCGAGCAGTACTTC. This translates into CASSQTSEQYF.

The chain is built from TRBV5-1 and TRBJ2-3, with D maybe TRBD1 (6 bases). V gave up 3 bases and J gave up 2 bases, with 13 bases separating them. This CDR3 spans 15 amino acids. Germline CDR1 and CDR2: SGHRS and YFSETQ. The DNA of the CDR3 is TGCGCCAGCAGCTCCAATACAGGGTCCACAGATACGCAGTATTTT. Residues: CASSSNTGSTDTQYF. The whole variable domain, filled in from reference TRBV5-1 and TRBJ2-3, reads KAGVTQTPRYLIKTRGQQVTLSCSPISGHRSVSWYQQTPGQGLQFLFEYFSETQRNKGNFPGRFSGRQFSNSRSEMNVSTLELGDSALYLCASSSNTGSTDTQYFGPGTRLTVL.

J is TRBJ1-1 and V is TRBV7-2, with D maybe TRBD1 (6 bases). Trimming stripped 5 bases from V and 5 bases from J, with 15 bases between. Germline V gene sequence: CDR1 SGHTA, CDR2 FQGNSA. The CDR3 has 14 amino acids. CDR3 residues: CASSPTGPMTEAFF. In nucleotides, the CDR3 is TGTGCCAGCAGCCCGACAGGTCCCATGACTGAAGCTTTCTTT.

This rearrangement joins TRBV12-3 or TRBV12-4 to TRBJ2-5, with unresolved D. Trimming cost V 3 bases and J 3 bases, with 8 bases left between them. CDR3 length: 13 residues. CDR3 region: CASSLVIEETQYF. CDR3 coding DNA: TGTGCCAGCAGTTTGGTCATAGAAGAGACCCAGTACTTC.

The chain uses TRBV19 and TRBJ1-1; the D gene is possibly TRBD1 (6 bases). The germline V gene encodes CDR1 LNHDA and CDR2 SQIVND (reference sequence). The CDR3 contains 15 residues. The V end was cut by 8 bases, the J end by 7 bases, with 23 bases between. Written as DNA, the CDR3 is TGTGCCAGTGCCTGGGACATCGGGACCCGTGGTGAAGCTTTCTTT. Protein sequence: CASAWDIGTRGEAFF.

The J gene is TRBJ2-7, the V gene TRBV7-6, with 8 bases fitting TRBD1. The length of the CDR3 is 18 residues. V trimming: 2 bases; J trimming: 2 bases; junction bases outside the gene matches: 14. Per germline, CDR1 SGHVS and CDR2 FNYEAQ. This chain's CDR3 is CASSLPPPSDRDAYEQYF. CDR3 coding DNA: TGTGCCAGCAGCTTACCCCCCCCCTCGGACAGGGATGCCTACGAGCAGTACTTC.

The chain employs TRBV15 and TRBJ2-3; D is perhaps TRBD2 (5 bases). Trimming took 0 bases from V and 12 from J, leaving 10 bases between them. This CDR3 comprises 12 residues. The germline gives CDR1 LNHNV, CDR2 YYDKDF (reference sequence). The CDR3: CATSRDHGVQYF. The CDR3 region has the DNA TGTGCCACCAGCAGAGATCACGGGGTTCAGTATTTT.

The chain is built from TRBV19 and TRBJ1-2; the D gene is possibly TRBD1 (5 bases). The ends were cut back, 8 bases at V and 4 bases at J, with 17 bases in the middle. The CDR3 extends over 14 amino acids. CDR1 is LNHDA and CDR2 is SQIVND in the germline V gene (reference sequence). In nucleotides, the CDR3 is TGTGCCAGTCGAAGGGGAACAGAGAGCTATGGCTACACCTTC. As protein: CASRRGTESYGYTF.

The chain carries TRBV3-1 (or the pseudogene TRBV3-2) and TRBJ1-4, with 7 bases that match TRBD1. V dropped 4 bases and J dropped 6; count of bases not matched to a gene: 11. The CDR3 is 16 residues long. Germline V gives CDR1 LGHDT, CDR2 YNNKEL (reference sequence). CDR3 sequence reads: CASSPPPRQGHEKLFF. The CDR3 bases are TGTGCCAGCAGCCCTCCCCCCAGACAGGGACATGAAAAACTGTTTTTT.

The V and J genes are TRBV27 and TRBJ2-1, with D hard to call. Germline CDR1 reads MNHEY; CDR2 reads SMNVEV (reference sequence). The CDR3 spans 11 residues. V was pared by 4 bases and J by 7 bases, with 5 bases between. The CDR3 spells CASSYYNEQFF. The DNA for the CDR3 is TGTGCCAGCAGTTACTATAATGAGCAGTTCTTC.

The chain has TRBV2 and TRBJ1-1, with 12 bases matching TRBD1. The CDR3 spans 20 residues. The germline V gene encodes CDR1 SNHLY and CDR2 FYNNEI. V trimming: 6 bases; J trimming: 0 bases; junction bases outside the gene matches: 17. The DNA of the CDR3 is TGTGCCAGCAGACGACGAGGAATATCGGGACAGGGGGCCGTGAACACTGAAGCTTTCTTT. It yields the protein CASRRRGISGQGAVNTEAFF.

This clone occurred once. The chain combines TRBV5-1 with TRBJ1-2; a possible D gene is TRBD1 (6 bases). Trimming pared 1 base from V and 8 bases from J, leaving 9 bases between. The germline gives CDR1 SGHRS, CDR2 YFSETQ. This CDR3 has 12 amino acids. CDR3 nucleotide sequence: TGCGCCAGCAGCTTGAACAGGGAGGGCTACACCTTC. Translation gives CASSLNREGYTF.

This chain uses TRBV5-1 with TRBJ1-1; D possibly corresponds to TRBD1 (5 bases). CDR3 length: 12 residues. Trimming removed 4 bases from V and 5 bases from J, with 9 bases in between. From germline, CDR1 is SGHRS and CDR2 YFSETQ. Here the CDR3 DNA reads TGCGCCAGCAGCGCCGACAGTACTGAAGCTTTCTTT. Its translation: CASSADSTEAFF.